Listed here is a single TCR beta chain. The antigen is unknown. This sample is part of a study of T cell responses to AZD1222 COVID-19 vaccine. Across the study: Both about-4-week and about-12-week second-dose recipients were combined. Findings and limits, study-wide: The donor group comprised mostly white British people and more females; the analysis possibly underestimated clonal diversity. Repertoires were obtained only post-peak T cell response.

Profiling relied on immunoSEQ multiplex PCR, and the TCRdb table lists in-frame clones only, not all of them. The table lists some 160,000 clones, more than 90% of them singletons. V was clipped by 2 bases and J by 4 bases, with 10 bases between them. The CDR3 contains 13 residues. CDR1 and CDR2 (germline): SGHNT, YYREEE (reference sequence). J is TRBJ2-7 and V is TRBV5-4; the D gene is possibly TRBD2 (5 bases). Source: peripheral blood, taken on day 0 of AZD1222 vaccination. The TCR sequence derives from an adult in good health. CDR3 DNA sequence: TGTGCCAGCAGCTTTCGGGGAGATTACGAGCAGTACTTC. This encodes CASSFRGDYEQYF. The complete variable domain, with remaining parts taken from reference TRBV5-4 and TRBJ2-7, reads ETGVTQSPTHLIKTRGQQVTLRCSSQSGHNTVSWYQQALGQGPQFIFQYYREEENGRGNFPPRFSGLQFPNYSSELNVNALELDDSALYLCASSFRGDYEQYFGPGTRLTVT.